This entry features one T cell receptor beta chain sequence. Its antigen remains unidentified. This sample is part of a study of CD8+ T cells in alopecia areata. Across the study: Tofacitinib administration persisted for 6 to 18 months, succeeded by 6 months off drug. For treated patients, severity scores reflected the percentage of scalp area affected.

The study, taken as a whole, reports: Numerous clones, expanded in lesions, remained in scalp and blood during tofacitinib.

Treatment described: oral pan-JAK inhibitor, 5-10 mg twice daily. Obtained from alopecia areata patients were lesional scalp punch biopsies along with peripheral blood. Germline V gene lookup returns CDR1 LNHNV and CDR2 YYDKDF (reference sequence). V lost 3 bases and J lost 6; bases outside the gene matches: 7. The CDR3 contains 15 residues. In each case, RNA was isolated and then reverse transcribed into cDNA as the sequencing template. Sequenced by immunoSEQ multiplex PCR; TCRdb stores in-frame clones only, minus some. The sample carries 170,000 or so clones, under 60% recorded once. V usage is TRBV15 and J usage is TRBJ1-5; 8 nucleotides agree with TRBD1. The sequences come from CD8+ T cells sorted from blood, collected at week 24, from a patient treated with tofacitinib. This receptor was identified in a human donor with alopecia areata. CDR3 DNA: TGTGCCACCAGCAGCGACAGGGGTGAAAGTCAGCCCCAGCATTTT. Translated: CATSSDRGESQPQHF. The whole variable domain, filled in from reference TRBV15 and TRBJ1-5, reads DAMVIQNPRYQVTQFGKPVTLSCSQTLNHNVMYWYQQKSSQAPKLLFHYYDKDFNNEADTPDNFQSRRPNTSFCFLDIRSPGLGDTAMYLCATSSDRGESQPQHFGDGTRLSIL.